This T cell receptor beta chain appears in the sequencing data of a study of T cells in Graves' hyperthyroidism and ophthalmopathy. Researchers barred patients who had uncontrolled infection, other autoimmune disease, pregnancy or lactation. V was clipped by 2 bases and J by 3 bases, with 11 bases between them. Germline V lookup: CDR1 MNHNS, CDR2 SASEGT. The CDR3 sequence is 15 residues long. Amplified TCR beta CDR3 regions came from RNA transcripts. An initial round of RT-PCR targeting the TCR CDR3 relied on the HTBI primer set. TCRdb recomputed calls from the multiplex PCR reads with MiXCR, one row per CDR3 protein. The sample consists of hundreds of thousands of distinct CDR3 sequences, roughly 14% of them appearing once.

The sequence was obtained from a man aged 18 to 29 with Graves' ophthalmopathy. The sequenced sample was blood. J is TRBJ1-5 and V is TRBV6-1; D is ambiguous. The CDR3 DNA sequence: TGTGCCAGCAGTGAACCTCAAGGCTTCAATCAGCCCCAGCATTTT. It yields the protein CASSEPQGFNQPQHF.